A single sample gave rise to the 9 T cell receptor beta chains below, sequenced in a study of blood T cell repertoires in COVID-19. The table came from immunoSEQ multiplex PCR; TCRdb's copy has only in-frame clones and leaves some out. The data hold 100,000 to 120,000 clones, with less than 75% observed a single time. The sequencing input was peripheral blood. These receptors were obtained from a woman between 40 and 55 years old with acute or convalescent COVID-19.

V is TRBV4-1 and J is TRBJ2-3; no clear D gene. Germline CDR1 and CDR2: MGHRA and YSYEKL. The CDR3 loop spans 14 amino acids. V lost 2 bases, J lost 6 bases, and 12 bases lay in between. CDR3 nucleotides: TGCGCCAGCAGCCAAACCCGGAGTGGGGATACGCAGTATTTT. This gives the protein CASSQTRSGDTQYF.

The chain carries TRBV5-1 and TRBJ2-1, with a tentative D call TRBD2 (6 bases). V was shortened by 0 bases and J by 4 bases, with 8 bases between the two germline ends. The CDR3 covers 14 residues. Germline loops: CDR1 SGHRS, CDR2 YFSETQ. The CDR3 DNA reads TGCGCCAGCAGCTTGGATGCGGGATACAATGAGCAGTTCTTC. Amino acid sequence: CASSLDAGYNEQFF. Full variable domain (missing parts from reference TRBV5-1 and TRBJ2-1): KAGVTQTPRYLIKTRGQQVTLSCSPISGHRSVSWYQQTPGQGLQFLFEYFSETQRNKGNFPGRFSGRQFSNSRSEMNVSTLELGDSALYLCASSLDAGYNEQFFGPGTRLTVL.

The rearrangement links TRBV7-9 to TRBJ2-1; 14 bases map to TRBD2. Germline trimming cut 4 bases from V and 6 bases from J; bases unmatched to any gene: 5. CDR1 and CDR2 (germline): SEHNR, FQNEAQ (reference sequence). The CDR3 is 16 residues long. CDR3 sequence reads: CASSSPGLAGVNEQFF. Here the CDR3 DNA reads TGTGCCAGCAGCTCCCCGGGACTAGCGGGGGTCAATGAGCAGTTCTTC.

V usage is TRBV5-1 and J usage is TRBJ2-7, with 8 positions matching TRBD1. Germline V CDR1 and CDR2: SGHRS, YFSETQ. This CDR3 is built from 14 residues. The V and J ends lost 4 bases and 2 bases, in that order; junction bases with no gene match: 5. This CDR3 is CASSSDRGAYEQYF. The CDR3 DNA reads TGCGCCAGCAGCAGTGACAGGGGAGCCTACGAGCAGTACTTC.

The V call is TRBV2, the J call TRBJ2-5, with D possibly TRBD1 on 6 matching bases. V was trimmed by 4 bases and J by 3 bases, leaving 12 bases between them. Per germline, CDR1 SNHLY and CDR2 FYNNEI. This CDR3 is built from 14 residues. The CDR3 loop reads CASSVHRVEETQYF. The CDR3 bases are TGTGCCAGCAGTGTCCACAGGGTCGAAGAGACCCAGTACTTC.

This clone was picked up one time. The chain uses TRBV9 and TRBJ2-6, with 9 bases matching TRBD1. V dropped 3 bases and J dropped 0; count of bases not matched to a gene: 7. Germline V lookup: CDR1 SGDLS, CDR2 YYNGEE. The length of the CDR3 is 18 residues. This CDR3 is CASSAIQGAASGANVLTF. As DNA, the CDR3 is TGTGCCAGCAGCGCAATACAGGGGGCAGCCTCTGGGGCCAACGTCCTGACTTTC.

The CDR3 protein is CAWSGGQGKNQPQHF. As DNA, the CDR3 is TGTGCCTGGAGTGGGGGACAGGGGAAGAATCAGCCCCAGCATTTT. This chain uses TRBV30 with TRBJ1-5, with 10 bases fitting TRBD1. This CDR3 spans 15 amino acids. The germline gives CDR1 GTSNPN, CDR2 SVGIG (reference sequence). Germline trimming cut 1 base from V and 4 bases from J; bases unmatched to any gene: 4.

This chain connects TRBV5-1 to TRBJ2-6; 8 bases agree with TRBD2. The germline gives CDR1 SGHRS, CDR2 YFSETQ. The V and J ends lost 5 bases and 2 bases, in that order; junction bases with no gene match: 3. The CDR3 loop spans 15 amino acids. CDR3 loop: CASSPGGAGANVLTF. DNA of the CDR3: TGCGCCAGCAGTCCCGGGGGGGCTGGGGCCAACGTCCTGACTTTC.

This clone appeared a single time. The rearrangement joins TRBV7-9 to TRBJ1-4; 10 bases match TRBD1. The CDR3 covers 14 residues. Germline loops: CDR1 SEHNR, CDR2 FQNEAQ (reference sequence). V gave up 6 bases and J gave up 7 bases; unmatched junction bases: 5. The CDR3 coding sequence is TGTGCCAGCAGTGCCGGGACAGGGGCTGAAAAACTGTTTTTT. Translated, it gives CASSAGTGAEKLFF.